The T cell receptor (beta chain) described here comes from a study of vaccination and CD4 T cells after COVID-19. Treatment specified: 10-day PBMC culture with coronavirus spike peptide pools or control peptides (ViraFEST assay). Worth noting for this clonotype: The antigen remains unidentified.

An Oncomine TCR Beta short-read assay was used to sequence the DNA from cultured CD4+ T cells. TCRdb reprocessed the PCR reads via MiXCR and lists one record per CDR3 protein. Among 18,000 or so distinct CDR3 sequences listed, roughly half were seen once. With V trimmed by 6 bases and J by 5 bases, 6 bases remained unmatched. CDR3 length: 15 residues. The receptor was derived from a human donor who had recovered from COVID-19. V and J are TRBV12-3 or TRBV12-4 and TRBJ1-6; 8 bases align to TRBD1. The sample here was CD4+ T cells from blood, cultured in vitro, taken before SARS-CoV-2 vaccination. The CDR3 reads CASRRTGTDNSPLHF. Here the CDR3 DNA reads TGTGCCAGCAGGCGGACAGGGACAGATAATTCACCCCTCCACTTT.